These T cell receptor beta chains were read from a single sample in a study of beta chain features in type 1 diabetes. Only in-frame clones appear in the TCRdb table, and some are missing; sequencing was by immunoSEQ multiplex PCR. The data show over 350,000 clones, around 15% seen once. The source material was naive CD4+ T cells from blood. The receptors were gathered from a woman under 30 in good health. Each CDR3 is given with its conserved first and last residue. D genes are given only for firm matches. The size of a clone is reported for some rows only, either as once, few or many, or as a class for expanded clones.

TRBV27	15	TRBJ1-4	TRBD1	NA	CASSPRGQVLEKLFF	TGTGCCAGCAGTCCACGGGGACAGGTTCTTGAAAAACTGTTTTTT
TRBV5-1	14	TRBJ1-5	TRBD1	NA	CASSLRGQGQPQHF	TGCGCCAGCAGCTTGCGAGGACAGGGTCAGCCCCAGCATTTT
TRBV30	13	TRBJ2-2	NA	NA	CAWSGRGPGELFF	TGTGCCTGGAGTGGGCGCGGGCCCGGGGAGCTGTTTTTT
TRBV2	14	TRBJ2-5	NA	NA	CASSDPPGQETQYF	TGTGCCAGCAGTGATCCCCCGGGCCAAGAGACCCAGTACTTC
TRBV28	14	TRBJ1-1	NA	NA	CATRSPQAHTEAFF	TGTGCCACCAGATCTCCACAGGCGCACACTGAAGCTTTCTTT
TRBV7-2	13	TRBJ2-1	NA	few	CASSLEAVTEQFF	TGTGCCAGCAGCTTAGAGGCGGTGACTGAGCAGTTCTTC
TRBV4-2	14	TRBJ1-1	TRBD1	NA	CASSMGQQNTEAFF	TGTGCCAGCAGCATGGGACAGCAGAACACTGAAGCTTTCTTT
TRBV13	13	TRBJ2-7	TRBD2	NA	CASKSGSSYEQYF	TGTGCCAGCAAAAGCGGGAGCTCCTACGAGCAGTACTTC
TRBV11-2	13	TRBJ2-1	TRBD2	few	CASRASGSNEQFF	TGTGCCAGCAGAGCTAGCGGGAGTAATGAGCAGTTCTTC
TRBV7-2	14	TRBJ2-3	NA	few	CASIPGVGPDTQYF	TGTGCCAGCATCCCCGGGGTGGGCCCAGATACGCAGTATTTT
TRBV5-1	13	TRBJ2-3	TRBD2	few	CASSWREWDTQYF	TGCGCCAGCAGCTGGCGGGAGTGGGATACGCAGTATTTT
TRBV7-2	13	TRBJ2-5	TRBD2	NA	CASSRPGGETQYF	TGTGCCAGCAGCCGCCCGGGGGGAGAGACCCAGTACTTC
TRBV2	13	TRBJ2-1	NA	NA	CASSPSVEVEQFF	TGTGCCAGCAGTCCCTCGGTGGAGGTAGAGCAGTTCTTC
TRBV29-1	13	TRBJ2-5	TRBD2	NA	CSCWGGSGETQYF	TGCAGCTGTTGGGGGGGGAGTGGAGAGACCCAGTACTTC
TRBV28	12	TRBJ1-1	NA	few	CASSSGGTEAFF	TGTGCCAGCAGTTCGGGGGGCACTGAAGCTTTCTTT
TRBV28	14	TRBJ2-3	NA	NA	CASSPTQLGYTQYF	TGTGCCAGCAGCCCTACTCAACTCGGTTACACGCAGTATTTT
TRBV7-2	15	TRBJ1-2	TRBD1	NA	CASSPQGSSDYGYTF	TGTGCCAGCAGCCCACAGGGGAGCTCGGACTATGGCTACACCTTC
TRBV7-2	15	TRBJ2-7	TRBD1	NA	CASSLAFGTGYEQYF	TGTGCCAGCAGCTTAGCCTTTGGGACAGGGTACGAGCAGTACTTC
TRBV6-5	13	TRBJ1-5	NA	NA	CASSQQENQPQHF	TGTGCCAGCAGTCAACAGGAAAATCAGCCCCAGCATTTT
TRBV23-1	17	TRBJ1-1	NA	NA	CASSQNHREMVRTEAFF	TGCGCCAGCAGTCAAAACCACAGGGAAATGGTAAGGACTGAAGCTTTCTTT
TRBV6-5	13	TRBJ1-2	NA	NA	CASSYEGDYGYTF	TGTGCCAGCAGTTACGAGGGGGACTATGGCTACACCTTC
TRBV25-1	13	TRBJ2-7	NA	once	CASTSHLSYEQYF	TGTGCCAGCACCAGTCACCTCTCCTACGAGCAGTACTTC
TRBV7-9	14	TRBJ2-1	NA	few	CASRWTLGVNEQFF	TGTGCCAGCAGATGGACCTTGGGAGTTAATGAGCAGTTCTTC
TRBV30	15	TRBJ1-1	NA	few	CAWSYGVGANTEAFF	TGTGCCTGGAGTTACGGTGTAGGGGCGAACACTGAAGCTTTCTTT
TRBV30	14	TRBJ2-5	TRBD2	few	CAWRTAGGVETQYF	TGTGCCTGGCGTACAGCGGGAGGGGTAGAGACCCAGTACTTC
TRBV28	14	TRBJ1-4	TRBD1	NA	CASSTGAPNEKLFF	TGTGCCAGCAGTACAGGGGCCCCGAATGAAAAACTGTTTTTT
TRBV5-1	16	TRBJ2-3	TRBD2	few	CASSLQTSANTDTQYF	TGCGCCAGCAGCTTACAAACTAGCGCCAACACAGATACGCAGTATTTT
TRBV9	15	TRBJ2-1	TRBD2	NA	CASSAIGGVGNEQFF	TGTGCCAGCAGCGCAATTGGGGGGGTGGGAAATGAGCAGTTCTTC
TRBV21-1	18	TRBJ2-1	NA	NA	CASSKDNRDSNSYNEQFF	TGTGCCAGCAGCAAAGACAATAGGGACTCTAACTCCTACAATGAGCAGTTCTTC
TRBV2	14	TRBJ2-2	TRBD1	NA	CASSGTANTGELFF	TGTGCCAGTTCGGGGACAGCGAACACCGGGGAGCTGTTTTTT
TRBV27	14	TRBJ2-5	NA	few	CASSPGFFQETQYF	TGTGCCAGCAGCCCGGGATTTTTCCAAGAGACCCAGTACTTC
TRBV5-6	14	TRBJ2-7	NA	NA	CASSLLTVSYEQYF	TGTGCCAGCAGCTTGTTAACAGTCTCCTACGAGCAGTACTTC
TRBV4-3	14	TRBJ2-7	NA	few	CASSSGPTVGEQYF	TGCGCCAGCAGCTCAGGCCCAACAGTCGGCGAGCAGTACTTC
TRBV4-1	15	TRBJ2-4	TRBD2	NA	CASSQLLAGLNIQYF	TGCGCCAGCAGCCAACTACTAGCGGGGCTAAACATTCAGTACTTC
TRBV23-1	12	TRBJ1-5	NA	NA	CASRLGNQPQHF	TGCGCCAGCAGACTAGGCAATCAGCCCCAGCATTTT
TRBV7-6	16	TRBJ2-1	TRBD2	few	CASSPRTSGFYNEQFF	TGTGCCAGCAGCCCTCGGACTAGCGGCTTTTACAATGAGCAGTTCTTC
TRBV5-1	14	TRBJ2-7	NA	few	CASSLAAGTYEQYF	TGCGCCAGCAGCTTGGCCGCGGGTACCTACGAGCAGTACTTC
TRBV25-1	14	TRBJ1-5	NA	few	CASSAGASNQPQHF	TGTGCCAGCAGTGCAGGGGCTAGCAATCAGCCCCAGCATTTT
TRBV6-5	14	TRBJ1-5	NA	few	CASRPVRRAQPQHF	TGTGCCAGCAGGCCGGTCCGGCGGGCCCAGCCCCAGCATTTT
TRBV5-4	15	TRBJ2-2	NA	few	CASSLKSVVTGELFF	TGTGCCAGCAGCTTGAAGTCGGTGGTGACCGGGGAGCTGTTTTTT
TRBV30	14	TRBJ1-2	NA	NA	CAWRRLTGNYGYTF	TGTGCCTGGAGGAGATTAACAGGAAACTATGGCTACACCTTC
TRBV27	16	TRBJ2-5	NA	NA	CASSFRAASGAETQYF	TGTGCCAGCAGTTTTCGTGCAGCGAGCGGAGCAGAGACCCAGTACTTC
TRBV6-6	16	TRBJ2-1	TRBD2	few	CASSYSGTSGNNEQFF	TGTGCCAGCAGTTACTCGGGGACTAGCGGGAATAATGAGCAGTTCTTC
TRBV30	13	TRBJ2-7	TRBD1	few	CAWSTGEPYEQYF	TGTGCCTGGAGTACAGGGGAGCCCTACGAGCAGTACTTC
TRBV28	15	TRBJ1-3	NA	NA	CASSPLTGSGNTIYF	TGTGCCAGCAGCCCCCTAACAGGGTCTGGAAACACCATATATTTT
TRBV14	15	TRBJ2-1	TRBD1	NA	CASSSLDRGNNEQFF	TGTGCCAGCAGCTCCCTGGACAGGGGTAACAATGAGCAGTTCTTC
TRBV5-6	15	TRBJ1-5	NA	few	CASSPWTASMVPQHF	TGTGCCAGCAGCCCTTGGACAGCCTCGATGGTCCCCCAGCATTTT
TRBV4-2	15	TRBJ2-7	TRBD2	NA	CASSQVELAAYEQYF	TGTGCCAGCAGCCAGGTGGAACTAGCGGCCTACGAGCAGTACTTC
TRBV29-1	12	TRBJ1-1	NA	few	CSGSVGGLEAFF	TGCAGCGGCAGCGTCGGGGGGCTTGAAGCTTTCTTT
TRBV7-2	15	TRBJ2-4	NA	NA	CASSLESGPKNIQYF	TGTGCCAGCAGCTTAGAATCAGGGCCCAAAAACATTCAGTACTTC